These 11 T cell receptor beta chains were sequenced from one sample in a study of shared clonotypes between healthy human individuals. Here immunoSEQ multiplex PCR was the method, and the copy in TCRdb shows in-frame clones only, minus some. Altogether about 1 million clones are present, about 75% being singletons, with the ten largest covering over 1.3%. Input material: memory CD4+ T cells sorted from blood. Subset described: CD45RA-negative fraction. The receptors come from a man aged 18 to 29 in good health.

This clone was seen only a few times. The same CDR3 also results from other DNA sequences found in this sample. The chain carries TRBV30 and TRBJ2-1; a possible D gene is TRBD2 (6 bases). This CDR3 has 14 residues. The ends were cut back, 2 bases at V and 4 bases at J, with 12 bases in the middle. Looked up from germline, CDR1 is GTSNPN and CDR2 is SVGIG (reference sequence). As DNA, the CDR3 is TGTGCCTGGAGTTTTGGTAGCGGATACAATGAGCAGTTCTTC. Translation: CAWSFGSGYNEQFF. Complete variable domain (other parts from reference TRBV30 and TRBJ2-1): SQTIHQWPATLVQPVGSPLSLECTVEGTSNPNLYWYRQAAGRGLQLLFYSVGIGQISSEVPQNLSASRPQDRQFILSSKKLLLSDSGFYLCAWSFGSGYNEQFFGPGTRLTVL.

The chain links TRBV6-1 to TRBJ2-5; 10 nucleotides match TRBD2. Germline V gives CDR1 MNHNS, CDR2 SASEGT. This CDR3 region has 16 residues. V lost 2 bases and J lost 5; bases outside the gene matches: 8. The CDR3 DNA reads as TGTGCCAGCAGTGAATTAAGCGGGAGGGCCAGGGAGACCCAGTACTTC. It encodes CASSELSGRARETQYF.

The chain uses TRBV4-1 and TRBJ2-7; a possible D gene is TRBD2 (6 bases). Looked up from germline, CDR1 is MGHRA and CDR2 is YSYEKL. The CDR3 totals 15 residues. Trimming shortened V by 1 base and J by 0 bases, and 10 bases separated the two germline ends. The DNA of the CDR3 is TGCGCCAGCAGCCAAGTGGCGGGATACTCCTACGAGCAGTACTTC. This codes for CASSQVAGYSYEQYF.

The chain has TRBV7-3 and TRBJ2-6; D is ambiguous. Trimming left V 5 bases short and J 3 bases short, with 11 bases between. The germline CDR1 and CDR2 sequences are SGHTA and FQGTGA. This CDR3 spans 15 amino acids. CDR3 nucleotides: TGTGCCAGCAGCCCGGGTGGGGTTGGGGCCAACGTCCTGACTTTC. This encodes CASSPGGVGANVLTF.

The V gene is TRBV5-1, the J gene TRBJ2-3, with D possibly matching TRBD1 (6 bases). This CDR3 region has 15 residues. The ends were cut back, 0 bases at V and 6 bases at J, with 14 bases in the middle. Germline V gene lookup returns CDR1 SGHRS and CDR2 YFSETQ. Written as DNA, the CDR3 is TGCGCCAGCAGCTTGGGGCAGGGGTTACCCGATACGCAGTATTTT. It translates to CASSLGQGLPDTQYF. Full variable domain (missing parts from reference TRBV5-1 and TRBJ2-3): KAGVTQTPRYLIKTRGQQVTLSCSPISGHRSVSWYQQTPGQGLQFLFEYFSETQRNKGNFPGRFSGRQFSNSRSEMNVSTLELGDSALYLCASSLGQGLPDTQYFGPGTRLTVL.

The rearrangement joins TRBV5-1 to TRBJ1-1, with a weak D call TRBD1 (6 bases). Germline-derived CDR1 and CDR2 are SGHRS and YFSETQ. V lost 4 bases to trimming and J lost 5 bases, with 18 bases between them. The CDR3 is 15 amino acids. CDR3 nucleotides: TGCGCCAGCAGCGCGGATACAGGGATGGGTACTGAAGCTTTCTTT. Protein product: CASSADTGMGTEAFF.

V and J are TRBV5-8 and TRBJ1-4, with D tentatively TRBD1 (5 bases). This CDR3 region has 18 residues. The germline gives CDR1 SGHTS, CDR2 YDEGEE. V lost 5 bases and J 5 bases, leaving 25 bases between the germline ends. In nucleotides, the CDR3 is TGTGCCAGCAGGCCCGGGACGGACCCACGGCGGAAAAATGAAAAACTGTTTTTT. It yields the protein CASRPGTDPRRKNEKLFF. Full variable domain (rest looked up from reference TRBV5-8 and TRBJ1-4): EAGVTQSPTHLIKTRGQQATLRCSPISGHTSVYWYQQALGLGLQFLLWYDEGEERNRGNFPPRFSGRQFPNYSSELNVNALELEDSALYLCASRPGTDPRRKNEKLFFGSGTQLSVL.

The rearrangement uses TRBV9 and TRBJ2-5, with D perhaps matching TRBD2 (6 bases). Trimming left V 0 bases short and J 4 bases short, with 10 bases between. This CDR3 spans 14 amino acids. CDR1 is SGDLS and CDR2 is YYNGEE in the germline V gene. As DNA, the CDR3 is TGTGCCAGCAGCGTAGGGGGACTCCTAGAGACCCAGTACTTC. Translating gives CASSVGGLLETQYF. The full variable domain, with the rest looked up from reference TRBV9 and TRBJ2-5, is DSGVTQTPKHLITATGQRVTLRCSPRSGDLSVYWYQQSLDQGLQFLIQYYNGEERAKGNILERFSAQQFPDLHSELNLSSLELGDSALYFCASSVGGLLETQYFGPGTRLLVL.

CDR3 sequence reads: CASSAAYTYNEQFF. In DNA, the CDR3 is TGTGCCAGCAGCGCGGCCTACACCTACAATGAGCAGTTCTTC. V is TRBV9 and J is TRBJ2-7; D uncertain. The DNA end is a closer match to TRBJ2-1, so the J assignment may be wrong. There are 14 residues in the CDR3. Germline CDR1 reads SGDLS; CDR2 reads YYNGEE.

V usage is TRBV5-6 and J usage is TRBJ2-5, with D unresolved. The germline V and J ends were trimmed by 2 bases and 0 bases, with 5 bases remaining between them. The CDR3 length is 13 residues. Germline V gene data show CDR1 as SGHDT and CDR2 as YYEEEE. The CDR3 sequence is CASSLRYQETQYF. CDR3 DNA sequence: TGTGCCAGCAGCTTACGGTACCAAGAGACCCAGTACTTC.

The chain uses TRBV18 and TRBJ2-1; perhaps D is TRBD1 or TRBD2 (7 bases each). Germline assignment: CDR1 KGHSH and CDR2 LQKENI. The CDR3 is 14 residues long. With 7 bases removed from V and 12 bases from J, the gap between germline ends came to 22 bases. The CDR3, as DNA: TGTGCCAGCTTTGGCGGGGACTACTACAGGGGGCAGTTCTTC. Its translation is CASFGGDYYRGQFF. Variable domain in full (rest from reference TRBV18 and TRBJ2-1): NAGVMQNPRHLVRRRGQEARLRCSPMKGHSHVYWYRQLPEEGLKFMVYLQKENIIDESGMPKERFSAEFPKEGPSILRIQQVVRGDSAAYFCASFGGDYYRGQFFGPGTRLTVL.